The 8 T cell receptor beta chains given below trace back to one sample, sequenced in a study of blood T cells in healthy people across ages (dated by TCRdb to 2013 to 2016). The library relied on 5' RACE. Instrument used: Illumina HiSeq 2500. A second PCR of roughly 7 to 11 cycles was performed with a sample-barcoded 5' primer and a J-beta primer mix. TCRdb passed the public sequencing reads through fastp at Q25 and MiXCR, retaining productive beta sequences. Rows are combined by CDR3 protein, so each entry shows the most common genes and DNA. This sample gives roughly 700,000 distinct CDR3 sequences in total; more than 40% of them show up just once. The ten most abundant clones make up under 35% of the sample. Sequencing was done on a sample of blood. Receptors were obtained from a woman between 55 and 75 years old in good health.

About this clonotype itself: A much more abundant neighbour one base away suggests this may be a read error. This chain links TRBV29-1 with TRBJ2-5; 10 bases align to TRBD2. The DNA matches TRBJ2-7 better at its end, which makes the J call doubtful. Looked up from germline, CDR1 is SQVTM and CDR2 is ANQGSEA. The CDR3 has 12 amino acids. The DNA of the CDR3 is TGCGGCTCTCTAGCGGGAGAAAACGAGCAGTACTTC. Amino acids: CGSLAGENEQYF.

This chain links TRBV5-6 with TRBJ1-1; a possible D gene is TRBD1 (5 bases). V was clipped by 5 bases and J by 0 bases, with 8 bases between them. The CDR3 runs 13 residues. In germline, CDR1 is SGHDT, CDR2 YYEEEE. The CDR3 protein is CASRGAMNTEAFF. The CDR3 bases are TGTGCCAGCAGAGGGGCTATGAACACTGAAGCTTTCTTT.

DNA of the CDR3: TGTGCCAGCAGCTTAGGTGGATCCCTCAACTATGGCTACACCTTC. This encodes CASSLGGSLNYGYTF. The V and J genes are TRBV7-2 and TRBJ1-2; D not certain. The germline CDR1 and CDR2 sequences are SGHTA and FQGNSA. The CDR3 extends over 15 amino acids. The ends were cut back, 1 base at V and 2 bases at J, with 11 bases in the middle. Drawing the rest from reference TRBV7-2 and TRBJ1-2, the complete variable domain is GAGVSQSPSNKVTEKGKDVELRCDPISGHTALYWYRQSLGQGLEFLIYFQGNSAPDKSGLPSDRFSAERTGGSVSTLTIQRTQQEDSAVYLCASSLGGSLNYGYTFGSGTRLTVV.

In its sample, this clonotype was seen many times. The chain employs TRBV6-2 or TRBV6-3 and TRBJ2-3; D is possibly TRBD2 (5 bases). The CDR3 extends over 14 amino acids. Germline V gives CDR1 MNHEY, CDR2 SVGEGT. Deletions cut 5 bases from V and 3 bases from J, with 12 bases between. DNA of the CDR3: TGTGCCAGCAGTACAGAGCGGATTACAGATACGCAGTATTTT. Translating gives CASSTERITDTQYF.

This clonotype was picked up many times. The gene calls are TRBV5-1 and TRBJ2-7; no reliable D call. Germline V gene data show CDR1 as SGHRS and CDR2 as YFSETQ. Trimming shortened V by 6 bases and J by 4 bases, and 14 bases separated the two germline ends. The CDR3 sequence is 13 residues long. The CDR3 DNA reads TGCGCCAGCAACGGCCACAACGGTTACGAGCAGTACTTC. It yields the protein CASNGHNGYEQYF.

The rearrangement links TRBV20-1 to TRBJ2-1; TRBD2 matches at 10 bases. The CDR3 contains 15 residues. V gave up 6 bases and J gave up 4 bases; unmatched junction bases: 9. CDR1 is DFQATT, CDR2 SNEGSKA, per germline (reference sequence). As DNA, the CDR3 is TGCAGTGCGTCCCCCCCTAGCGGGAGTTACAATGAGCAGTTCTTC. Translation: CSASPPSGSYNEQFF.

The rearrangement joins TRBV19 to TRBJ1-2; no clear D. Trimming shortened V by 5 bases and J by 4 bases, and 8 bases separated the two germline ends. The germline CDR1 and CDR2 sequences are LNHDA and SQIVND (reference sequence). CDR3 length equals 12 residues. CDR3 sequence (DNA): TGTGCCAGTAGTCCCAGCTTCTATGGCTACACCTTC. Translated, it gives CASSPSFYGYTF.

The V call is TRBV21-1, the J call TRBJ2-6. TRBV21-1 has pseudogene status. The CDR3 extends over 13 amino acids. The CDR3 loop reads CAGRGSGANVLTF. The CDR3 DNA follows: TGTGCCGGCAGGGGGTCTGGGGCCAACGTCCTGACTTTC.